This record covers a single TCR beta chain. The germline V gene encodes CDR1 SGDLS and CDR2 YYNGEE. The V and J ends lost 3 bases and 7 bases, in that order; junction bases with no gene match: 9. CDR3 size: 15 residues. Authors' analysis steps: Nucleated cell number was recorded as an estimate derived from reference gene primer amplification. Profiling relied on immunoSEQ multiplex PCR, and the TCRdb table lists in-frame clones only, not all of them. V and J calls and clone size are copied from that table; D and trimming were computed from the DNA. The profile covers approximately 7,800 clones, with 86% appearing a single time and 15% to 20% taken by the ten largest. These data are taken from a study of blood T cell repertoires in COVID-19. Study-level background: The origin of the acute and convalescent COVID-19 samples was the United States, Italy and Spain. Sample material is recorded as cDNA or gDNA derived from T cells, B-cell-depleted T cells, or PBMCs.

Sample: peripheral blood. The rearrangement uses TRBV9 and TRBJ2-4; 8 bases are a match to TRBD1. The receptor comes from a woman aged 55-70 years with active COVID-19. This CDR3 reads CASSAEGRGQNIQYF. The CDR3 DNA reads as TGTGCCAGCAGCGCCGAAGGCAGGGGGCAGAACATTCAGTACTTC.